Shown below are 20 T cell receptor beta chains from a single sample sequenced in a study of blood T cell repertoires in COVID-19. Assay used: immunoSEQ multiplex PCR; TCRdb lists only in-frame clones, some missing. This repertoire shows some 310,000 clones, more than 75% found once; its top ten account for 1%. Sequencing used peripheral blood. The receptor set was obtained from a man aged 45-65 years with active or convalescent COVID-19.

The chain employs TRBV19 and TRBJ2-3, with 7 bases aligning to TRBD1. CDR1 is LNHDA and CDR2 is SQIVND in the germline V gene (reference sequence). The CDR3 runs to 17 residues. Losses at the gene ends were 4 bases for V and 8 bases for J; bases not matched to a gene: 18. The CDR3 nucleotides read TGTGCCAGTAGTAAAAAAGAACCGGGACAGCCCCCTTTTACGCAGTATTTT. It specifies CASSKKEPGQPPFTQYF.

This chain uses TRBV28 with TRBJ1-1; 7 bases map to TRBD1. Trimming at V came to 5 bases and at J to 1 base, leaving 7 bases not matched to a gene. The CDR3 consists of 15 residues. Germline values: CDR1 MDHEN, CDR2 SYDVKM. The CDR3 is CASSPGQTQNTEAFF. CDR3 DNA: TGTGCCAGCAGTCCGGGACAGACCCAGAACACTGAAGCTTTCTTT. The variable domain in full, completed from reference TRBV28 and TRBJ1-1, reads DVKVTQSSRYLVKRTGEKVFLECVQDMDHENMFWYRQDPGLGLRLIYFSYDVKMKEKGDIPEGYSVSREKKERFSLILESASTNQTSMYLCASSPGQTQNTEAFFGQGTRLTVV.

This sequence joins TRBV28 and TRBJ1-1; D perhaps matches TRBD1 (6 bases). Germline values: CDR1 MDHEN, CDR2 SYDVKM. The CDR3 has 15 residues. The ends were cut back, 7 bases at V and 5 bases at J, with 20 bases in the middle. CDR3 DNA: TGTGCCAGCATTACTGATGGGGGCTGGAGGACTGAAGCTTTCTTT. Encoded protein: CASITDGGWRTEAFF.

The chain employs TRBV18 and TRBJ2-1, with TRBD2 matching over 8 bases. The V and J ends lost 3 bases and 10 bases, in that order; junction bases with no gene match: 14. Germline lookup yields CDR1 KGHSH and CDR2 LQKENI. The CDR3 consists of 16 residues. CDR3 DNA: TGTGCCAGCTCACCTTCGGGAGGGCCTCCCTCGGGCGAGCAGTTCTTC. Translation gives CASSPSGGPPSGEQFF.

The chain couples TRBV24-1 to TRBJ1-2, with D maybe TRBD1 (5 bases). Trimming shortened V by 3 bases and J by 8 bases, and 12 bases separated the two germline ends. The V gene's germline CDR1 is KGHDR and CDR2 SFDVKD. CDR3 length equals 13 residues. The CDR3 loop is CATSDDSGYGYTF. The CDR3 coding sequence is TGTGCCACCAGTGATGACAGCGGGTACGGCTACACCTTC.

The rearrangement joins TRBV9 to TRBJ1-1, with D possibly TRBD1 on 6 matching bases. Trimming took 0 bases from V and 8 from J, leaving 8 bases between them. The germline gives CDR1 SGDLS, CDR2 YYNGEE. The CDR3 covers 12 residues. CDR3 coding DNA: TGTGCCAGCAGCGTAGAAGGGACAGAAGCTTTCTTT. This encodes CASSVEGTEAFF.

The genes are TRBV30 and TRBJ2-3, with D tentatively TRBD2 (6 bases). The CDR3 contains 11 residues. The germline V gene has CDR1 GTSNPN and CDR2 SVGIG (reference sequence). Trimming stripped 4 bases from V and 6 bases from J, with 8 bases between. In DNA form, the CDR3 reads TGTGCCTGGACGGGAGCGGATACGCAGTATTTT. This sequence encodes CAWTGADTQYF. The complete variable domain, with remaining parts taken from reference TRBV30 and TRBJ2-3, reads SQTIHQWPATLVQPVGSPLSLECTVEGTSNPNLYWYRQAAGRGLQLLFYSVGIGQISSEVPQNLSASRPQDRQFILSSKKLLLSDSGFYLCAWTGADTQYFGPGTRLTVL.

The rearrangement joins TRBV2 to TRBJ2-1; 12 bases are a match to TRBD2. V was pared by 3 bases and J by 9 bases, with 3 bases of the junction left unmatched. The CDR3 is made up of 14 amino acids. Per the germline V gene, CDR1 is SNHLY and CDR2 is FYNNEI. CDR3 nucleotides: TGTGCCAGCAGTGAGGCTAGCGGGAGGGGTGAGCAGTTCTTC. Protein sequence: CASSEASGRGEQFF.

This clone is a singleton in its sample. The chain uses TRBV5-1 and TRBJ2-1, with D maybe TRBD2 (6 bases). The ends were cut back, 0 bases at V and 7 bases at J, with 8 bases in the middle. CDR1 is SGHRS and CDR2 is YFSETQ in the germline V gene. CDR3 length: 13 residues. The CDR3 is CASSLGRGNEQFF. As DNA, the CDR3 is TGCGCCAGCAGCTTGGGTCGGGGGAATGAGCAGTTCTTC.

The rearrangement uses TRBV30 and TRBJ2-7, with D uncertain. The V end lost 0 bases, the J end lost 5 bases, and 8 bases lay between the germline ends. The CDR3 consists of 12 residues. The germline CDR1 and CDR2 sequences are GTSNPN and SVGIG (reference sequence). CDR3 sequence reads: CAWSVLRNEQYF. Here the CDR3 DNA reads TGTGCCTGGAGTGTACTAAGAAACGAGCAGTACTTC.

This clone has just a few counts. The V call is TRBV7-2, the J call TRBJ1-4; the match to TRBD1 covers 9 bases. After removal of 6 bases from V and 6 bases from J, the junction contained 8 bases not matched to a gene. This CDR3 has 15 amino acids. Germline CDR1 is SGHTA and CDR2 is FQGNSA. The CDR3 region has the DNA TGTGCCAGCAGACGCACAGGGGGCCCTTATGAAAAACTGTTTTTT. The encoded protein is CASRRTGGPYEKLFF.

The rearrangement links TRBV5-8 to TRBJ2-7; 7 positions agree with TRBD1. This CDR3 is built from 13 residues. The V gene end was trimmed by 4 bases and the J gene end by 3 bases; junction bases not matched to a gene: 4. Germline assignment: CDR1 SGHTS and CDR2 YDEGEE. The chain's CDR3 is CASSPGQFYEQYF. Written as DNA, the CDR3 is TGTGCCAGCAGCCCGGGACAGTTCTACGAGCAGTACTTC.

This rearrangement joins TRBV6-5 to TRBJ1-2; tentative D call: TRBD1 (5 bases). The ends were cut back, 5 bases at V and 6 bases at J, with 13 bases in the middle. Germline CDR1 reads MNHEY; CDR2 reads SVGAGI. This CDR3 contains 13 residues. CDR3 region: CASSRTRWDGYTF. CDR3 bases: TGTGCCAGCAGTCGGACACGGTGGGATGGCTACACCTTC.

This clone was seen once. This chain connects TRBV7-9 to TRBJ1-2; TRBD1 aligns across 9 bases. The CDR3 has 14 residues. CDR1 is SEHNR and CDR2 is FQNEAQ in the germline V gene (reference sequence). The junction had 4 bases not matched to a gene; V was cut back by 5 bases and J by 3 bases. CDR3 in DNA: TGTGCCAGCAGCATCGGGACAGGGCACTATGGCTACACCTTC. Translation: CASSIGTGHYGYTF.

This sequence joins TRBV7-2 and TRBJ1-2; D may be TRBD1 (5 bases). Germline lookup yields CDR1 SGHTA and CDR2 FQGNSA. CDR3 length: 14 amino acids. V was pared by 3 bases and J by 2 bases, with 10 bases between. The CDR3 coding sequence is TGTGCCAGCAGCTTCGACAGCGGGAACTATGGCTACACCTTC. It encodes CASSFDSGNYGYTF.

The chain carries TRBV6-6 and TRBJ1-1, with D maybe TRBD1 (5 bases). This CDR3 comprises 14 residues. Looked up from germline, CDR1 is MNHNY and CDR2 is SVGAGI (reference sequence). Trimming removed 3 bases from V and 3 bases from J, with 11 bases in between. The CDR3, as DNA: TGTGCCAGCAGTTATAGGGGAGGGGACACTGAAGCTTTCTTT. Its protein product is CASSYRGGDTEAFF.

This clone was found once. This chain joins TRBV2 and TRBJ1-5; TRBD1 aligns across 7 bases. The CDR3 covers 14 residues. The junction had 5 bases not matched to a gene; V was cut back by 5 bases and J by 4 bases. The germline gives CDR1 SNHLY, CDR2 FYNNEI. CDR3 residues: CASSPGTDNQPQHF. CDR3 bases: TGTGCCAGCAGTCCCGGGACAGATAATCAGCCCCAGCATTTT.

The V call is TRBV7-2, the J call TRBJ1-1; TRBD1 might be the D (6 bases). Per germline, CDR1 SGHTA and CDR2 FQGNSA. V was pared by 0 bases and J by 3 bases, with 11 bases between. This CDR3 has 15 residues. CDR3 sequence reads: CASSLAGQHYTEAFF. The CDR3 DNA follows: TGTGCCAGCAGCTTAGCTGGACAGCACTACACTGAAGCTTTCTTT.

CDR3 loop: CAWSVKMGRGLNYGYTF. The CDR3 coding sequence is TGTGCCTGGAGTGTTAAGATGGGCAGGGGGCTTAACTATGGCTACACCTTC. The chain uses TRBV30 and TRBJ1-2, with 8 bases lining up with TRBD1. Germline CDR1 GTSNPN, CDR2 SVGIG (reference sequence). This CDR3 has 17 residues. V trimming: 0 bases; J trimming: 1 base; junction bases outside the gene matches: 10.

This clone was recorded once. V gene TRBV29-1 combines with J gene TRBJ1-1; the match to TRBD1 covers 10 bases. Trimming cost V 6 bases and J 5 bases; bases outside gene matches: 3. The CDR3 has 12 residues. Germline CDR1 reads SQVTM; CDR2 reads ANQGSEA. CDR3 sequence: CSVGQGETEAFF. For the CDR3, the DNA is TGCAGCGTCGGACAGGGGGAAACTGAAGCTTTCTTT.